This paragraph reports one T cell receptor beta chain. Its antigen is unknown. The observed sequence ends 3 residues before the CDR3 terminus, with the missing tail filled in from the germline J gene. TCR beta chain deep sequencing was performed with the immunoSEQ assay. In the authors' own workflow: Only productive TCR beta rearrangements were used to calculate clonotype frequencies. Sourced from immuneACCESS, this table was stored by TCRdb with only in-frame sequences that have V and J called. A share of the clones is absent; for the studies checked, an unresolved V gene accounts for under half, and the remainder has no known explanation. D and trimming come from the DNA, and the V and J calls and clone size come from that table. The sample table on file contains about 26,000 clones. Jointly, the top ten make up approximately 2% of the sample. Its CDR3 holds 15 amino acids, cysteine through phenylalanine. The DNA has 36 bases, all within the CDR3, and is read from base 1. Looking up the germline V gene (reference sequence) yields CDR1 DFQATT and CDR2 SNEGSKA.

These data originate in a study of TET2 disruption in CD19-targeted CAR T cells (dated by TCRdb to 2016 to 2019). Context from the whole study: The number of samples was determined by the original clinical trial design and by which samples were available, and no additional inclusion criteria were applied. General conclusions and limits of the study: Conclusions about the CAR T cells of the patient were based on extensive analysis of a single subject.

What this sample's treatment or condition label stands for: autologous CTL019 cells: CD19 CAR with 4-1BB and CD3 zeta domains. TCR zeta and 4-1BB costimulatory signaling domains were built into the CD19 CAR. Leukapheresis was used to collect T cells from peripheral blood for manufacturing CTL019. The DNeasy Blood and Tissue Kit was used to extract genomic DNA from pre-infusion T cells, peripheral blood, or sorted post-infusion T cells. The receptor was derived from a man between 65 and 79 years old with chronic lymphocytic leukemia. Here the chain combines TRBV20-1 and TRBJ1-2, with TRBD1 tentatively as D gene (5 bases match). Material: CD8- CAR+ T cells sorted from cultured blood T cells, obtained for CD19 CAR T cell therapy. In light of the paper, this sample's cell subset or site label describes: CD8-negative CAR-positive T cells from the infusion product. The part of the CDR3 DNA that was read is TGCAGTGCTAGAGATCGGCCGGGACTTCAAGAGACC. Its product reads: CSARDRPGLQET. Given in full, the CDR3 is CSARDRPGLQETYTF.